This T cell receptor (beta chain) came from a study of naive and memory T cell subsets. Two oligonucleotides, mixed equimolar, formed the beta constant-region primer covering TRBC1 and TRBC2. The cDNA 3' end received a ligated single-stranded oligonucleotide carrying the SP2 primer and a 12-nucleotide UMI. From the UMI-ligation and nested PCR reads, TCRdb called clonotypes with MiXCR, one entry per CDR3 protein. The sample shows over 75,000 distinct CDR3 sequences, about an eighth of them seen only once. Cells stained for CD3, CD4, CD8, CD45RA, CD27 and viability were sorted into four CD45RA/CD27 subsets. This clonotype was detected only once. No antigen is known for it. Study-wide results and caveats: A clonotype means one alpha or beta sequence, not an alpha/beta pair.

The source is a human donor in good health. Source material: central memory CD4+ T cells from blood.

CDR3 nucleotide sequence: TGCAGTGCTAGTGGGCCTAGCGGACCAGAGAATGAGCAGTTCTTC. Amino acid sequence: CSASGPSGPENEQFF. The chain links TRBV20-1 to TRBJ2-1; TRBD2 matches 7 bases. The CDR3 runs to 15 residues. In germline, CDR1 is DFQATT, CDR2 SNEGSKA (reference sequence). Trimming took 3 bases from V and 7 from J; bases not matched to a gene: 12.